The 8 T cell receptor beta chains given below trace back to one sample, sequenced in a study. TCRdb reprocessed the RT-PCR reads with MiXCR, giving one entry per CDR3 protein. The sample consists of roughly 1,400 distinct CDR3 sequences, about 37% of them appearing once. The sample was memory CD4+ T cells from salivary gland. The receptors were gathered from a female donor with primary Sjogren's syndrome.

This clonotype is labeled as large. CDR3 bases: TGTGCCAGCAGCGAAACCGGGACAGGGTTTAAGACCCAGTACTTC. It translates to CASSETGTGFKTQYF. The chain links TRBV7-2 to TRBJ2-5; 9 nucleotides line up with TRBD1. CDR1 is SGHTA and CDR2 is FQGNSA in the germline V gene. This CDR3 has 15 amino acids. The V segment lost 5 bases and the J segment 6 bases; nucleotides outside the gene matches: 10. Filled out from reference TRBV7-2 and TRBJ2-5, the complete variable domain reads GAGVSQSPSNKVTEKGKDVELRCDPISGHTALYWYRQSLGQGLEFLIYFQGNSAPDKSGLPSDRFSAERTGGSVSTLTIQRTQQEDSAVYLCASSETGTGFKTQYFGPGTRLLVL.

Judged by abundance, this clonotype is medium-sized. The chain carries TRBV7-2 and TRBJ1-6, with D tentatively TRBD1 (5 bases). The germline V gene encodes CDR1 SGHTA and CDR2 FQGNSA. V was trimmed by 5 bases and J by 7 bases, leaving 15 bases between them. The CDR3 totals 15 residues. The chain's CDR3 is CASSPAQGRNSPLHF. The DNA of the CDR3 is TGTGCCAGCAGCCCCGCCCAGGGCAGGAATTCACCCCTCCACTTT. The variable domain in full, completed from reference TRBV7-2 and TRBJ1-6, reads GAGVSQSPSNKVTEKGKDVELRCDPISGHTALYWYRQSLGQGLEFLIYFQGNSAPDKSGLPSDRFSAERTGGSVSTLTIQRTQQEDSAVYLCASSPAQGRNSPLHFGNGTRLTVT.

In this sample, this clonotype turned up a few times. The chain has TRBV6-5 and TRBJ1-6; 10 positions match TRBD1. The CDR3 spans 15 residues. Germline V gene data show CDR1 as MNHEY and CDR2 as SVGAGI. V shed 6 bases and J 4 bases; nucleotides not matched to a gene: 3. The CDR3 coding sequence is TGTGCCAGCAGCCGGACAGGGGGATATAATTCACCCCTCCACTTT. Protein sequence: CASSRTGGYNSPLHF.

In this sample, this clonotype is large. The chain joins TRBV5-6 to TRBJ2-3; 8 positions match TRBD1. Germline trimming cut 0 bases from V and 7 bases from J; bases unmatched to any gene: 7. CDR3 size: 15 residues. Germline loops: CDR1 SGHDT, CDR2 YYEEEE. The CDR3 nucleotides are TGTGCCAGCAGCTTGGGGGGACAGGCAGCTCATACGCAGTATTTT. Translating it yields CASSLGGQAAHTQYF.

By share of the sample, this clonotype is medium-sized. This rearrangement joins TRBV9 to TRBJ2-1, with 9 bases aligning to TRBD1. Unmatched junction bases numbered 4, after V lost 2 bases and J lost 7 bases. The germline gives CDR1 SGDLS, CDR2 YYNGEE. This CDR3 is built from 14 residues. The CDR3 region is CASSVTGGRNEQFF. Here the CDR3 DNA reads TGTGCCAGCAGCGTTACAGGGGGCCGGAATGAGCAGTTCTTC.

This clonotype is judged medium-sized. J is TRBJ2-1 and V is TRBV4-2, with unresolved D. Trimming removed 1 base from V and 0 bases from J, with 7 bases in between. The germline gives CDR1 LGHNA, CDR2 YNFKEQ. The CDR3 length is 15 residues. CDR3 in amino acids: CASSQALGSYNEQFF. CDR3 DNA sequence: TGTGCCAGCAGCCAAGCTCTGGGCTCCTACAATGAGCAGTTCTTC.

By sample fraction, this clonotype is large. This rearrangement joins TRBV7-2 to TRBJ2-3, with 12 bases lining up with TRBD2. The CDR3 extends over 15 amino acids. Germline CDR1 is SGHTA and CDR2 is FQGNSA. After removal of 3 bases from V and 5 bases from J, the junction contained 3 bases not matched to a gene. The CDR3 DNA follows: TGTGCCAGCAGCTTTGCTAGCGGGGGGGGAGATACGCAGTATTTT. Translated: CASSFASGGGDTQYF.

The chain uses TRBV6-5 and TRBJ2-3, with TRBD2 identical over 11 bases. Trimming took 6 bases from V and 6 from J; bases not matched to a gene: 5. This CDR3 is 14 amino acids long. Germline-derived CDR1 and CDR2 are MNHEY and SVGAGI. The CDR3 nucleotides read TGTGCCAGCAGACGGACTAGCGGGTGGGATACGCAGTATTTT. This codes for CASRRTSGWDTQYF.